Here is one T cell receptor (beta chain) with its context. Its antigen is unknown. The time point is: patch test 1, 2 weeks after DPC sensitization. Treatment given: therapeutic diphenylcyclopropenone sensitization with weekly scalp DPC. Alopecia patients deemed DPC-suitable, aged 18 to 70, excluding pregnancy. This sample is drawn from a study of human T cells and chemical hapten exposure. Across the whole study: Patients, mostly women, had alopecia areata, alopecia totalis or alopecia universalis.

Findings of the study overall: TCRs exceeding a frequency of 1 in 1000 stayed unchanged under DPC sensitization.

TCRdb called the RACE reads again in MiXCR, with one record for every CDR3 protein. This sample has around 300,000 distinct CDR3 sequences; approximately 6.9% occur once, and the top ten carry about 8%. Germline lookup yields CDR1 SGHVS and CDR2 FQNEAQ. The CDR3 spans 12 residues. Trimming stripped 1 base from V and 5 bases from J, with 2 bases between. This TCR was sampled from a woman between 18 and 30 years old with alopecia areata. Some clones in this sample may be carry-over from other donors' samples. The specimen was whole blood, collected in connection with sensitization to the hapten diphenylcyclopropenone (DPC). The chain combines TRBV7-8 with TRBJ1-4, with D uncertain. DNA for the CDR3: TGTGCCAGCAGCTTAGGGAATGAAAAACTGTTTTTT. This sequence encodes CASSLGNEKLFF.